The 21 T cell receptor beta chains listed next were all sequenced from one sample in a study of blood T cell repertoires in COVID-19. Repertoires were generated with immunoSEQ multiplex PCR, while TCRdb's copy carries only in-frame clones and drops some. This repertoire shows about 280,000 clones, approximately 91% found once; its top ten account for less than 10%. Sequencing was carried out using peripheral blood. Receptors were obtained from a man younger than 35 with active or convalescent COVID-19.

The rearrangement links TRBV6-5 to TRBJ1-1; D remains ambiguous. V lost 2 bases and J lost 5, with 15 bases in between. The germline V gene encodes CDR1 MNHEY and CDR2 SVGAGI. This CDR3 region has 15 residues. The DNA for the CDR3 is TGTGCCAGCAGTTACGCGCCCCCGGGAGGTACTGAAGCTTTCTTT. It encodes CASSYAPPGGTEAFF.

V usage is TRBV5-1 and J usage is TRBJ1-1; a possible D gene is TRBD1 (5 bases). The CDR3 spans 14 residues. Trimming shortened V by 3 bases and J by 2 bases, and 11 bases separated the two germline ends. Germline values: CDR1 SGHRS, CDR2 YFSETQ. CDR3 in DNA: TGCGCCAGCAGCTCTTCAGGGTTTAACACTGAAGCTTTCTTT. Translated, it gives CASSSSGFNTEAFF.

The rearrangement links TRBV11-2 to TRBJ2-1; 13 bases agree with TRBD2. Germline CDR1 reads SGHAT; CDR2 reads FQNNGV. CDR3 length: 18 residues. The junction had 5 bases not matched to a gene; V was cut back by 1 base and J by 2 bases. The CDR3 nucleotides read TGTGCCAGCAGCTTAGGGTTTGGACTAGCGGGGGCCTACAATGAGCAGTTCTTC. Protein sequence: CASSLGFGLAGAYNEQFF.

This rearrangement joins TRBV9 to TRBJ2-7; TRBD1 aligns across 8 bases. This CDR3 has 15 residues. V was pared by 4 bases and J by 2 bases, with 8 bases of the junction left unmatched. CDR1 is SGDLS, CDR2 YYNGEE, per germline. The CDR3 coding sequence is TGTGCCAGCAGCCCAGAGGCGGGACAGGCCTACGAGCAGTACTTC. Its protein product is CASSPEAGQAYEQYF.

V is TRBV19 and J is TRBJ2-5; 9 bases align to TRBD2. Trimming removed 7 bases from V and 5 bases from J; junction bases left unmatched: 8. The germline V gene encodes CDR1 LNHDA and CDR2 SQIVND (reference sequence). This CDR3 is built from 14 residues. This chain's CDR3 is CASTRSGGLETQYF. The CDR3 DNA follows: TGTGCCAGTACCAGAAGCGGGGGGCTGGAGACCCAGTACTTC.

The V gene is TRBV29-1, the J gene TRBJ1-1; 7 bases fit TRBD1. CDR3 size: 15 residues. Losses at the gene ends were 1 base for V and 4 bases for J; bases not matched to a gene: 9. From germline, CDR1 is SQVTM and CDR2 ANQGSEA. CDR3 coding DNA: TGCAGCGTTGAAGCCCGGGGGCAGGGGGGCACTGAAGCTTTCTTT. This encodes CSVEARGQGGTEAFF.

This chain connects TRBV4-1 to TRBJ2-1, with D unresolved. CDR1 and CDR2 from the germline V gene are MGHRA and YSYEKL. The CDR3 has 12 residues. Trimming removed 1 base at V and 4 bases at J, with 2 bases between. The DNA of the CDR3 is TGCGCCAGCAGCCAAGTATACAATGAGCAGTTCTTC. Amino acids: CASSQVYNEQFF.

This rearrangement joins TRBV10-3 to TRBJ1-6; weak D call: TRBD1 (6 bases). Germline-derived CDR1 and CDR2 are ENHRY and SYGVKD. V was trimmed by 0 bases and J by 8 bases, leaving 20 bases between them. The length of the CDR3 is 18 residues. Here the CDR3 DNA reads TGTGCCATCAGTGAGTCCGGGGGGGCCCCACCTAAAGATTCACCCCTCCACTTT. It translates to CAISESGGAPPKDSPLHF.

Here the CDR3 DNA reads TGTGCCAGCAGCTTAGGGGGCGATCTCTCTGGGGCCAACGTCCTGACTTTC. Amino acids: CASSLGGDLSGANVLTF. The rearrangement links TRBV7-2 to TRBJ2-6; tentative D call: TRBD1 (5 bases). V lost 1 base and J 0 bases, leaving 10 bases between the germline ends. From germline, CDR1 is SGHTA and CDR2 FQGNSA. CDR3 length: 17 residues.

The chain employs TRBV11-2 and TRBJ1-3; 8 bases are a match to TRBD1. After removal of 4 bases from V and 3 bases from J, the junction contained 11 bases not matched to a gene. This CDR3 has 17 amino acids. The germline CDR1 and CDR2 sequences are SGHAT and FQNNGV. The CDR3 protein is CASSSDFGQGGGNTIYF. For the CDR3, the DNA is TGTGCCAGCAGCTCGGACTTTGGACAGGGCGGTGGAAACACCATATATTTT.

The chain employs TRBV5-1 and TRBJ2-3; D is possibly TRBD2 (5 bases). This CDR3 is built from 16 residues. Trimming took 0 bases from V and 5 from J, leaving 16 bases between them. Looked up from germline, CDR1 is SGHRS and CDR2 is YFSETQ. The CDR3 sequence is CASSLAETGKVDTQYF. In nucleotides, the CDR3 is TGCGCCAGCAGCTTGGCCGAAACGGGGAAGGTAGATACGCAGTATTTT.

This clone came up once. In DNA form, the CDR3 reads TGTGCCAGCAGCTTAGTAAGTGGGGGACTTAGGAATGAGCAGTTCTTC. This codes for CASSLVSGGLRNEQFF. The J gene is TRBJ2-1, the V gene TRBV11-3; a possible D gene is TRBD2 (6 bases). V was shortened by 1 base and J by 7 bases, with 17 bases between the two germline ends. The CDR3 extends over 16 amino acids. Germline loops: CDR1 SGHNT, CDR2 YENEEA.

The chain uses TRBV6-5 and TRBJ2-5; 7 bases are shared with TRBD1. The CDR3 sequence is 12 residues long. The V and J ends lost 8 bases and 5 bases, in that order; junction bases with no gene match: 5. The germline V gene has CDR1 MNHEY and CDR2 SVGAGI. This CDR3 is CASRGQLETQYF. The CDR3 region has the DNA TGTGCCAGCCGGGGACAGCTGGAGACCCAGTACTTC.

V usage is TRBV14 and J usage is TRBJ2-7; TRBD1 agrees at 7 bases. Germline V gene sequence: CDR1 SGHDN, CDR2 FVKESK. The ends lost 8 bases at V and 5 bases at J; junction bases unmatched: 9. This CDR3 comprises 13 residues. CDR3 amino acids: CASRKTGQHEQYF. The CDR3 coding sequence is TGTGCCAGCCGGAAGACAGGGCAGCACGAGCAGTACTTC.

The chain joins TRBV27 to TRBJ1-2; 9 nucleotides match TRBD1. The CDR3 has 15 residues. After removal of 3 bases from V and 8 bases from J, the junction contained 10 bases not matched to a gene. Looked up from germline, CDR1 is MNHEY and CDR2 is SMNVEV (reference sequence). The DNA for the CDR3 is TGTGCCAGCAGTTTCGCAATACCGGGACAGGGAGGCTACACCTTC. It is translated as CASSFAIPGQGGYTF.

The gene calls are TRBV11-1 and TRBJ1-6; 9 bases are a match to TRBD1. The V and J ends lost 5 bases and 7 bases, in that order; junction bases with no gene match: 9. This CDR3 is built from 16 residues. The germline CDR1 and CDR2 sequences are SGHAT and FQDESV (reference sequence). The CDR3 region has the DNA TGTGCCAGCAGCATTAATACCGGGACAGGGAATTCACCCCTCCACTTT. It codes for CASSINTGTGNSPLHF. Looking up the rest from reference TRBV11-1 and TRBJ1-6 gives the full variable domain: EAEVAQSPRYKITEKSQAVAFWCDPISGHATLYWYRQILGQGPELLVQFQDESVVDDSQLPKDRFSAERLKGVDSTLKIQPAELGDSAMYLCASSINTGTGNSPLHFGNGTRLTVT.

The chain links TRBV29-1 to TRBJ2-7; a weak D match, TRBD2 (5 bases). V was cut by 6 bases and J by 5 bases, with 17 bases left in between. This CDR3 spans 13 amino acids. Germline V gene sequence: CDR1 SQVTM, CDR2 ANQGSEA. The CDR3 region has the DNA TGCAGCGTGATGACGCCCGGGGTCCACGAGCAGTACTTC. Translated: CSVMTPGVHEQYF.

This clone has a single count. This rearrangement joins TRBV6-5 to TRBJ1-6; D perhaps matches TRBD1 (5 bases). The germline V gene encodes CDR1 MNHEY and CDR2 SVGAGI. V lost 5 bases and J 13 bases, leaving 18 bases between the germline ends. The CDR3 spans 14 residues. CDR3 DNA: TGTGCCAGCAGTCTCGGGACTCCTGAATCCCCCCTCCACTTT. It specifies CASSLGTPESPLHF.

The chain has TRBV19 and TRBJ2-3, with D perhaps TRBD2 (5 bases). Trimming removed 7 bases at V and 0 bases at J, with 17 bases between. There are 16 residues in the CDR3. Germline V gene sequence: CDR1 LNHDA, CDR2 SQIVND (reference sequence). The CDR3, as DNA: TGTGCCAGTACCTCGGCCGAGGGTTGGAGCACAGATACGCAGTATTTT. Encoded protein: CASTSAEGWSTDTQYF.

V is TRBV12-3 or TRBV12-4 and J is TRBJ1-1, with 7 bases that match TRBD1. Trimming cost V 6 bases and J 5 bases; bases outside gene matches: 6. The CDR3 spans 13 residues. The CDR3 protein is CASSLKTGTEAFF. The CDR3 region has the DNA TGTGCCAGCAGCCTGAAGACAGGGACTGAAGCTTTCTTT.

The rearrangement links TRBV10-2 to TRBJ2-7; weak D call: TRBD1 (6 bases). The CDR3 length is 14 residues. Germline V gene lookup returns CDR1 WSHSY and CDR2 SAAADI. V lost 6 bases to trimming and J lost 3 bases, with 15 bases between them. As DNA, the CDR3 is TGCGCCAGCAGCCCCCCGGGACATAACTACGAGCAGTACTTC. It is translated as CASSPPGHNYEQYF.